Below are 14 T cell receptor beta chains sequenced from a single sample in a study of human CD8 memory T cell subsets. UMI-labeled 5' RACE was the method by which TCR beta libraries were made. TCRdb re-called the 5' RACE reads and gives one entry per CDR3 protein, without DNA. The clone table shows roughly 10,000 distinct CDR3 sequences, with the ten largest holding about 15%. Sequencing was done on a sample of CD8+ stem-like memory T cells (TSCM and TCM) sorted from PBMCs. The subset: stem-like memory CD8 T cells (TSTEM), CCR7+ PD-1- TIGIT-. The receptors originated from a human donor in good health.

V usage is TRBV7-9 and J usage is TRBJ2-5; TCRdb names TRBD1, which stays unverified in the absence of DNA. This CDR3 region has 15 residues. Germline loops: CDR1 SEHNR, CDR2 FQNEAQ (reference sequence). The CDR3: CASSALGRDQETQYF.

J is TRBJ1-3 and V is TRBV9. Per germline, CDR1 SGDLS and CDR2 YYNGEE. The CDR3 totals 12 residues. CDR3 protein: CASKGSGNTIYF.

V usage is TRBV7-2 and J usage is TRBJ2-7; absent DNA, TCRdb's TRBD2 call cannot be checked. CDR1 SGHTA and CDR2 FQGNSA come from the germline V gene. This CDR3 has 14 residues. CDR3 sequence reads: CASSFGLIAYEQYF.

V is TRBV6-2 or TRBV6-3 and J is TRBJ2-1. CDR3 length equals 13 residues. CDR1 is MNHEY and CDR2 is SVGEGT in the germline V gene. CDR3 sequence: CASRAEEYNEQFF.

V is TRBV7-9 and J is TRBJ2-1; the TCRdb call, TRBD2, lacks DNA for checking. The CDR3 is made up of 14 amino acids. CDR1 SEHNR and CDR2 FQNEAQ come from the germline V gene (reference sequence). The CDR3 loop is CASSQGGLVVEQFF.

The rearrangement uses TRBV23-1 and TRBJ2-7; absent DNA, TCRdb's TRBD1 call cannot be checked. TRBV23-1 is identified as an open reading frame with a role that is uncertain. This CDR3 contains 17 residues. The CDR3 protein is CASSQGPGPNIAYEQYF.

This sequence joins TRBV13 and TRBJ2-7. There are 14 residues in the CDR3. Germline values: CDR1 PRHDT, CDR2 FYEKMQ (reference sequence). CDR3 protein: CASSLETSPYEQYF. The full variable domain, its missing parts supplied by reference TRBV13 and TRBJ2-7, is AAGVIQSPRHLIKEKRETATLKCYPIPRHDTVYWYQQGPGQDPQFLISFYEKMQSDKGSIPDRFSAQQFSDYHSELNMSSLELGDSALYFCASSLETSPYEQYFGPGTRLTVT.

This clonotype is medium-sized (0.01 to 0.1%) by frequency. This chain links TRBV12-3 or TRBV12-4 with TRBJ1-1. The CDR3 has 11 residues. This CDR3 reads CASSLGTEAFF.

Here the CDR3 reads CSARERTGLFLNEQFF. V usage is TRBV20-1 and J usage is TRBJ2-1; the D call of TRBD1 rests on TCRdb alone, since no DNA is present to check it. The CDR3 extends over 16 amino acids. The V gene's germline CDR1 is DFQATT and CDR2 SNEGSKA (reference sequence).

CDR3 sequence: CASSPPDGHADTQYF. The chain links TRBV18 to TRBJ2-3. CDR3 length: 15 residues. The V gene's germline CDR1 is KGHSH and CDR2 LQKENI.

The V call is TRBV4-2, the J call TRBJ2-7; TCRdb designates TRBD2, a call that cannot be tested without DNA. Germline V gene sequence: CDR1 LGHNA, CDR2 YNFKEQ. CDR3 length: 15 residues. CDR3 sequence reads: CASSQAGGAGGEQYF.

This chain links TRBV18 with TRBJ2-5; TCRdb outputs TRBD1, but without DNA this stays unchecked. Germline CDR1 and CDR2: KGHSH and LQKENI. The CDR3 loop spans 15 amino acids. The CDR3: CASSPQGTVQETQYF.

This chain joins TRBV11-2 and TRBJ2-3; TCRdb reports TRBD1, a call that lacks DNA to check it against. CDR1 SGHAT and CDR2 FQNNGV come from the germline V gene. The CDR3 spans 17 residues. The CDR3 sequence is CASSPDRGSLTTDTQYF.

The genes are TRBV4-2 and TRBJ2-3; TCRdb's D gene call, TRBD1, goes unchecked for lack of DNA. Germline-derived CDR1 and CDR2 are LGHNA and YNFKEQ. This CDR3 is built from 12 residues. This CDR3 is CASRDNTDTQYF.